This TCR beta chain was retrieved from a study of blood T cell repertoires in COVID-19. Sequencing used immunoSEQ multiplex PCR; TCRdb keeps in-frame clones, though not all of them. The table records a few hundred thousand clones, 82% of them present only once. During the 2 weeks before they entered the study, exposed participants had met someone with a PCR-confirmed or clinician-diagnosed COVID-19 case. Germline CDR1 reads SNHLY; CDR2 reads FYNNEI. The CDR3 has 17 residues. Trimming cost V 6 bases and J 2 bases; bases outside gene matches: 15. This clone has a handful of counts. This clonotype was obtained from a man aged 35 to 55 who had been exposed to COVID-19. The sample consisted of PBMCs or T cells enriched from blood (not recorded which). The chain recombines TRBV2 with TRBJ2-5, with 7 bases lining up with TRBD1. The CDR3 reads CASSADRPGTAQETQYF. The CDR3, as DNA: TGTGCCAGCAGCGCGGACAGGCCAGGGACCGCACAAGAGACCCAGTACTTC.